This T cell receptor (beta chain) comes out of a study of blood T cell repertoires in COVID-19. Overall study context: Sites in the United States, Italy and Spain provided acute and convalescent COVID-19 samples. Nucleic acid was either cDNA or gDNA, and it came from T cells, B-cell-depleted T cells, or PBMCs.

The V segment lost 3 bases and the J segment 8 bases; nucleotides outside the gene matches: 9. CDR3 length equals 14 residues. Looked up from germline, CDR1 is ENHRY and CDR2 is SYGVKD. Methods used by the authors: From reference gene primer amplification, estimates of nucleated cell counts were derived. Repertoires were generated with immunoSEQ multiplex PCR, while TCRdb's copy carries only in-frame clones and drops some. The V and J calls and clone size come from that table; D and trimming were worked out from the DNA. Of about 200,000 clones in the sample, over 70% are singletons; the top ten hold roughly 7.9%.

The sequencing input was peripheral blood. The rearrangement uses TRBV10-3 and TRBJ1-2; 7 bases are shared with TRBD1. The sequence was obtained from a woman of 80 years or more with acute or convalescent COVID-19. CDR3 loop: CAISESGTARGYTF. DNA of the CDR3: TGTGCCATCAGTGAATCCGGGACAGCCAGGGGCTACACCTTC.